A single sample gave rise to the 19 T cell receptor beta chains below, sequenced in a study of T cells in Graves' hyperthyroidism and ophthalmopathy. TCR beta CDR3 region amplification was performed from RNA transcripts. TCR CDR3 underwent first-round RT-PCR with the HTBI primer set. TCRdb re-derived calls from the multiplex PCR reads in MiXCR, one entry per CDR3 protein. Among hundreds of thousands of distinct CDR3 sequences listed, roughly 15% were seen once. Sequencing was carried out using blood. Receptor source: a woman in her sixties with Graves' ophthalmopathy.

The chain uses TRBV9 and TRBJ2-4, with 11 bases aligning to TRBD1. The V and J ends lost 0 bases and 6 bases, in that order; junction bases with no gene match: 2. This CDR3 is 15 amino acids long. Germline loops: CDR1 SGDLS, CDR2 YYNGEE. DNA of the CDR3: TGTGCCAGCAGCGTAGGGGGACAGGGGGGAAACATTCAGTACTTC. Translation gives CASSVGGQGGNIQYF.

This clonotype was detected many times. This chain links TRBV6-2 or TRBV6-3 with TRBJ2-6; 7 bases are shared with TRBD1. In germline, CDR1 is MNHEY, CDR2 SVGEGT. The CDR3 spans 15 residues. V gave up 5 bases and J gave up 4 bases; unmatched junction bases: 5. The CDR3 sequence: CASSRTGAGANVLTF. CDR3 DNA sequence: TGTGCCAGCAGTAGAACAGGGGCAGGGGCCAACGTCCTGACTTTC.

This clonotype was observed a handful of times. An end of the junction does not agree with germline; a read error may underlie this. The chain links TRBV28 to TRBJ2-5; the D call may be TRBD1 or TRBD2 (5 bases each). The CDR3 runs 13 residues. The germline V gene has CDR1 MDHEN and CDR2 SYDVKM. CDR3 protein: CTSRARVRGTQYF. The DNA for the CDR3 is TGTACCAGCAGGGCCCGGGTGAGGGGGACCCAGTACTTC.

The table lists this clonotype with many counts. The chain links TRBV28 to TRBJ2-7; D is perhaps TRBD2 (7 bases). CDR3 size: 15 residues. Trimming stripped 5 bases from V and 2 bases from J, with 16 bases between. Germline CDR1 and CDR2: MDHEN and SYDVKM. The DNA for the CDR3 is TGTGCCAGCAGTCCCTTCGGGGAGGGGGCCTACGAGCAGTACTTC. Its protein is CASSPFGEGAYEQYF.

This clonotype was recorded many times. CDR3 amino acids: CASSQSPSLGEQFF. The CDR3 DNA reads as TGTGCCAGCAGTCAATCACCCTCCTTGGGGGAGCAGTTCTTC. The chain combines TRBV28 with TRBJ2-1; D remains ambiguous. Germline V CDR1 and CDR2: MDHEN, SYDVKM. The CDR3 sequence is 14 residues long. Trimming removed 5 bases from V and 10 bases from J, with 18 bases in between.

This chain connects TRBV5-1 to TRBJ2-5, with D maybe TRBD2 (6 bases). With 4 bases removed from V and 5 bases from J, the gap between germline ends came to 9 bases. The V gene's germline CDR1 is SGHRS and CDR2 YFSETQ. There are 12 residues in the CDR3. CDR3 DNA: TGCGCCAGCAGCAGGGACTTCGAGACCCAGTACTTC. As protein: CASSRDFETQYF.

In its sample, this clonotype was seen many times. Here the CDR3 DNA reads TGCGCCAGCAGCTTCCTTGCAGACCAAGAGACCCAGTACTTC. Its protein is CASSFLADQETQYF. This chain joins TRBV5-1 and TRBJ2-5; D remains unclear. This CDR3 contains 14 residues. Trimming stripped 2 bases from V and 0 bases from J, with 8 bases between. The germline V gene has CDR1 SGHRS and CDR2 YFSETQ.

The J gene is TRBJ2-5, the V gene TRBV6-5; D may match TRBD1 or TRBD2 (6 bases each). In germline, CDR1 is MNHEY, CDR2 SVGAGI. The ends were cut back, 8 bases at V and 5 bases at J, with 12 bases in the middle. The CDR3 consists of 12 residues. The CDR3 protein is CASVRGRETQYF. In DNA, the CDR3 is TGTGCCAGCGTTCGGGGGCGTGAGACCCAGTACTTC.

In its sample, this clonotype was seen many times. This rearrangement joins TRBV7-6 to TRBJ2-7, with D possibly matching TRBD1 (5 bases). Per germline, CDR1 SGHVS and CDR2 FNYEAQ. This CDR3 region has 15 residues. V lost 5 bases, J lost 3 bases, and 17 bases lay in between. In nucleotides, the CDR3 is TGTGCCAGCAGCCTAGGGGTCCTCGTGGACTACGAGCAGTACTTC. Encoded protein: CASSLGVLVDYEQYF.

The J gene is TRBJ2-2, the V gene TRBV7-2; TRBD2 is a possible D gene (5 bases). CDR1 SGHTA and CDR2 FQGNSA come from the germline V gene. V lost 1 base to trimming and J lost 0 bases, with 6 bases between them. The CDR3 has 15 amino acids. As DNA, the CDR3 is TGTGCCAGCAGCTTAGAACTAGCGAACACCGGGGAGCTGTTTTTT. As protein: CASSLELANTGELFF.

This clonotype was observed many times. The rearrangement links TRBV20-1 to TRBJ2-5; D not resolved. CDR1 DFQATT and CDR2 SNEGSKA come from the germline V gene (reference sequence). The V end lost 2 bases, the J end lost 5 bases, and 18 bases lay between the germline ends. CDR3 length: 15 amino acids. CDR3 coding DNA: TGCAGTGCTAGAAACGGTGGGGTGGGTCGGGAGACCCAGTACTTC. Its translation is CSARNGGVGRETQYF.

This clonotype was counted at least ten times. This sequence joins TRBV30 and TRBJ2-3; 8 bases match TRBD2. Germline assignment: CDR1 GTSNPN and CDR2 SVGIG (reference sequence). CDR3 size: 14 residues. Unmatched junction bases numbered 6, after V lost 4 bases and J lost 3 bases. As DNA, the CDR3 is TGTGCCTGGACCAGCGGGAGCGTGACAGATACGCAGTATTTT. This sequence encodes CAWTSGSVTDTQYF. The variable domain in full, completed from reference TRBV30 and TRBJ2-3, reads SQTIHQWPATLVQPVGSPLSLECTVEGTSNPNLYWYRQAAGRGLQLLFYSVGIGQISSEVPQNLSASRPQDRQFILSSKKLLLSDSGFYLCAWTSGSVTDTQYFGPGTRLTVL.

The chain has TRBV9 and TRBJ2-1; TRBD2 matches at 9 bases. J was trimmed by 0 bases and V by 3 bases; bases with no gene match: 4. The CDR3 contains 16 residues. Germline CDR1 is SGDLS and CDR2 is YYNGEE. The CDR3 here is CASSARSGSSYNEQFF. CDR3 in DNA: TGTGCCAGCAGCGCCCGTAGCGGGAGCTCCTACAATGAGCAGTTCTTC.

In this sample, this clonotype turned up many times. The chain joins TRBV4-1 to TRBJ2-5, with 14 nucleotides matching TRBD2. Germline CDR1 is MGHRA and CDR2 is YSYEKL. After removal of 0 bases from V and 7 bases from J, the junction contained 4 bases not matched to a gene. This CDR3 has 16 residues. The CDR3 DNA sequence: TGCGCCAGCAGCCAAGAGCAAGGACTAGCGGGAGGGACCCAGTACTTC. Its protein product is CASSQEQGLAGGTQYF.

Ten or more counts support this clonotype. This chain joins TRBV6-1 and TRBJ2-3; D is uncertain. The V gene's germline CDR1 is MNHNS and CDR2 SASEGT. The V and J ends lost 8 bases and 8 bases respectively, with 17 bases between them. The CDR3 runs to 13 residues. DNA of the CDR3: TGTGCCAGCTCTAATAAGCACAGTGGTACGCAGTATTTT. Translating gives CASSNKHSGTQYF.

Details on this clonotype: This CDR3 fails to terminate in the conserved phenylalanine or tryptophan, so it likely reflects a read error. CDR3 in amino acids: CASSFWDRGYEQYC. In nucleotides, the CDR3 is TGTGCCAGCAGTTTCTGGGACAGGGGCTACGAGCAGTACTGC. The rearrangement joins TRBV28 to TRBJ2-7, with 10 bases that match TRBD1. Germline-derived CDR1 and CDR2 are MDHEN and SYDVKM. The V and J ends lost 3 bases and 3 bases, in that order; junction bases with no gene match: 2. The CDR3 is made up of 14 amino acids.

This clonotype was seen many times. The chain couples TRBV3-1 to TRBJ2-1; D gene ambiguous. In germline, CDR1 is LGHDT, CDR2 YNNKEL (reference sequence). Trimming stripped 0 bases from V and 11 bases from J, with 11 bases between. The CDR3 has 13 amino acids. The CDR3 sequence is CASSQDMRAQQFF. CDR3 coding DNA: TGTGCCAGCAGCCAAGATATGAGAGCCCAGCAGTTCTTC.

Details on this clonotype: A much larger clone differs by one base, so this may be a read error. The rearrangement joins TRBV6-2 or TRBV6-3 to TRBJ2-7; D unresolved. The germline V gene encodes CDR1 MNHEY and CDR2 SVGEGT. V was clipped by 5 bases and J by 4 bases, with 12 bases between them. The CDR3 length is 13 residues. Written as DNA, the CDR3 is TGTGCCAGCAGTGTCCGGAACAATTACGAGCAGTACTTC. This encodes CASSVRNNYEQYF.

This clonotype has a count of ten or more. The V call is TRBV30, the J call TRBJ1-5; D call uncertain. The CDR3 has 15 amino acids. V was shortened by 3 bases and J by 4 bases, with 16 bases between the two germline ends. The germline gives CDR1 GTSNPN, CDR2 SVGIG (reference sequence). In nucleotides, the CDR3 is TGTGCCTGGAGGAGTCAAACTGGTAGGAATCAGCCCCAGCATTTT. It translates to CAWRSQTGRNQPQHF. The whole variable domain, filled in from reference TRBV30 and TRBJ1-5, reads SQTIHQWPATLVQPVGSPLSLECTVEGTSNPNLYWYRQAAGRGLQLLFYSVGIGQISSEVPQNLSASRPQDRQFILSSKKLLLSDSGFYLCAWRSQTGRNQPQHFGDGTRLSIL.